This TCR beta chain was recovered during a study of T cell repertoires in cytomegalovirus infection. Findings and caveats of the study: Summed public TCR beta family frequency identified CMV carriers bearing the relevant HLA.

A note on this clonotype: Its target is not known.

TCRdb independently ran MiXCR on the reads; one entry per CDR3 protein. The sample contains 100,000 or so distinct CDR3 sequences, roughly 41% of which appear only once. The TCR comes from a human donor in good health (CMV status not recorded). Some clones in this sample may be carry-over from other donors' samples. The starting material was CD8+ T cells from cultured PBMCs, obtained from culture after CMV antigen stimulation.

The CDR3 region is CASSILGAAQETQYF. The CDR3 bases are TGTGCCAGTAGTATCTTAGGGGCAGCTCAAGAGACCCAGTACTTC. V usage is TRBV19 and J usage is TRBJ2-5; possibly TRBD1 for D (5 bases). Germline V CDR1 and CDR2: LNHDA, SQIVND (reference sequence). The CDR3 is 15 amino acids. V lost 3 bases, J lost 2 bases, and 13 bases lay in between.